This T cell receptor (beta chain) was recorded in a study of blood T cell repertoires in COVID-19. Study-wide context: Italy, Spain and the United States were the sources of the convalescent and acute COVID-19 samples. In each case, the material was cDNA or gDNA derived from T cells, B-cell-depleted T cells, or PBMCs.

In the authors' workflow: How many nucleated cells were present was estimated from reference gene primer amplification. The assay was immunoSEQ multiplex PCR, and TCRdb's table has in-frame clones only and misses some. The V and J calls and clone size are taken from that table; D and trimming were inferred from the DNA. The repertoire holds about 180,000 clones, with more than 65% as singletons. Germline V gene lookup returns CDR1 MNHNY and CDR2 SVGAGI (reference sequence). The CDR3 runs 12 residues. V lost 8 bases and J lost 7, with 12 bases in between. Participants spanned ages about 18 to 90 years and resided in 20 to 25 US areas. This clone has a single count.

This sequence joins TRBV6-6 and TRBJ1-5; D ambiguous. Material: PBMCs or T cells enriched from blood (not recorded which). The sequence was collected from a man aged 50 or older who had recovered from COVID-19. The CDR3 protein is CASAGPRQPQHF. As DNA, the CDR3 is TGTGCCAGCGCAGGTCCAAGGCAGCCCCAGCATTTT.